A single sample is the source of the 23 T cell receptor beta chains below, sequenced in a study of CD4 T cells in relation to SARS-CoV-2 and coronaviruses. The unexposed donors gave CD4+ T cells in 2011-2018, prior to COVID-19. Using immunoSEQ multiplex PCR, the repertoire was profiled, and TCRdb retains in-frame clones only, with some absent. The data show more than 55,000 clones, roughly 85% seen once. Sequences were obtained from memory CD4+ T cells from PBMCs. Source of these receptors: a human donor in good health.

This chain joins TRBV28 and TRBJ2-7; TRBD2 agrees at 13 bases. Trimming took 2 bases from V and 0 from J; bases not matched to a gene: 13. Germline CDR1 reads MDHEN; CDR2 reads SYDVKM. CDR3 size: 20 residues. For the CDR3, the DNA is TGTGCCAGCAGTTTAGTCCCCGGACTAGCGGGAGAACGGGGCTCCTACGAGCAGTACTTC. Its translation: CASSLVPGLAGERGSYEQYF.

V gene TRBV7-9 combines with J gene TRBJ1-6; D is possibly TRBD1 (5 bases). V was trimmed by 1 base and J by 3 bases, leaving 10 bases between them. The CDR3 length is 16 residues. Germline CDR1 SEHNR, CDR2 FQNEAQ (reference sequence). CDR3 amino acids: CASSLGQGFYNSPLHF. As DNA, the CDR3 is TGTGCCAGCAGCTTAGGCCAGGGATTCTATAATTCACCCCTCCACTTT.

The genes are TRBV5-1 and TRBJ1-4, with D tentatively TRBD1 (5 bases). Per germline, CDR1 SGHRS and CDR2 YFSETQ. Trimming took off 7 bases at V and 4 bases at J, with 11 bases between the two ends. This CDR3 comprises 13 residues. In DNA, the CDR3 is TGCGCCAGCTCTCAGACAGTTAATGAAAAACTGTTTTTT. This gives the protein CASSQTVNEKLFF.

The rearrangement uses TRBV7-9 and TRBJ2-5; either TRBD1 or TRBD2 may fit D (5 bases each). V lost 1 base and J 2 bases, leaving 14 bases between the germline ends. The germline V gene encodes CDR1 SEHNR and CDR2 FQNEAQ (reference sequence). The CDR3 totals 16 residues. CDR3 bases: TGTGCCAGCAGCTTAGGGGGGATGGGCGGTCAAGAGACCCAGTACTTC. Encoded protein: CASSLGGMGGQETQYF.

The V gene is TRBV14, the J gene TRBJ1-2; D unclear. Trimming removed 0 bases at V and 6 bases at J, with 8 bases between. This CDR3 spans 13 amino acids. Germline values: CDR1 SGHDN, CDR2 FVKESK. The CDR3, as DNA: TGTGCCAGCAGCCAAGATACCCGCAATGGCTACACCTTC. Its translation: CASSQDTRNGYTF.

This clone came up a few times. The chain uses TRBV18 and TRBJ2-2, with 12 bases aligning to TRBD2. The germline CDR1 and CDR2 sequences are KGHSH and LQKENI. The CDR3 is 16 amino acids. The V and J ends lost 0 bases and 4 bases, in that order; junction bases with no gene match: 0. The CDR3 sequence is CASSPPGLAGTGELFF. The DNA for the CDR3 is TGTGCCAGCTCACCACCGGGACTAGCGGGCACCGGGGAGCTGTTTTTT.

The V gene is TRBV7-7, the J gene TRBJ2-5; no definite D call. Trimming removed 1 base from V and 4 bases from J, with 10 bases in between. The CDR3 is made up of 14 amino acids. CDR1 is SSHAT, CDR2 FNYEAQ, per germline (reference sequence). The chain's CDR3 is CASSLGTGRETQYF. In DNA, the CDR3 is TGTGCCAGCAGCTTAGGCACTGGACGAGAGACCCAGTACTTC.

The V gene is TRBV19, the J gene TRBJ1-5; weak D call: TRBD1 (5 bases). Between the trimmed V and J ends, which lost 5 bases and 7 bases, there was a span of 12 bases. CDR1 is LNHDA and CDR2 is SQIVND in the germline V gene (reference sequence). The CDR3 is 13 residues long. This CDR3 is CASSGGTGQPQHF. The CDR3 region has the DNA TGTGCCAGTAGTGGGGGGACCGGCCAGCCCCAGCATTTT.

This chain joins TRBV6-1 and TRBJ2-1; 10 bases are shared with TRBD2. After removal of 6 bases from V and 7 bases from J, the junction contained 15 bases not matched to a gene. The CDR3 loop spans 17 amino acids. Germline values: CDR1 MNHNS, CDR2 SASEGT. The CDR3 DNA follows: TGTGCCAGCAGCGAACTAGCGGGAAGGACCACAGGGAATGAGCAGTTCTTC. It encodes CASSELAGRTTGNEQFF.

The V gene is TRBV11-2, the J gene TRBJ1-2; maybe TRBD1 (5 bases). V was clipped by 0 bases and J by 8 bases, with 10 bases between them. The germline gives CDR1 SGHAT, CDR2 FQNNGV. The CDR3 has 13 residues. CDR3 loop: CASSLEQGFGYTF. CDR3 nucleotide sequence: TGTGCCAGCAGCTTAGAGCAGGGCTTCGGCTACACCTTC.

This clone has a handful of counts. This rearrangement joins TRBV27 to TRBJ2-1, with 9 bases identical to TRBD1. V was clipped by 5 bases and J by 6 bases; unmatched bases: 5. CDR3 size: 14 residues. Germline-derived CDR1 and CDR2 are MNHEY and SMNVEV (reference sequence). The CDR3 sequence: CASSRPGQGNEQFF. The CDR3 nucleotides are TGTGCCAGCAGTCGACCGGGACAGGGCAATGAGCAGTTCTTC.

The chain has TRBV28 and TRBJ2-1; 9 bases map to TRBD2. V shed 1 base, J shed 8 bases, and the junction held 3 bases outside the gene matches. Per the germline V gene, CDR1 is MDHEN and CDR2 is SYDVKM. The CDR3 length is 14 residues. CDR3 loop: CASSLYGGRDEQFF. The CDR3 DNA follows: TGTGCCAGCAGTTTATATGGCGGGAGGGATGAGCAGTTCTTC. The full variable domain, in which reference TRBV28 and TRBJ2-1 provide the parts outside the CDR3, is DVKVTQSSRYLVKRTGEKVFLECVQDMDHENMFWYRQDPGLGLRLIYFSYDVKMKEKGDIPEGYSVSREKKERFSLILESASTNQTSMYLCASSLYGGRDEQFFGPGTRLTVL.

This clone was found a few times. The chain combines TRBV4-1 with TRBJ1-1; no definite D call. The germline CDR1 and CDR2 sequences are MGHRA and YSYEKL. With 5 bases removed from V and 5 bases from J, the gap between germline ends came to 12 bases. This CDR3 contains 13 residues. In DNA form, the CDR3 reads TGCGCCAGCAGCATGAGTGTGGGTACTGAAGCTTTCTTT. It codes for CASSMSVGTEAFF.

This clone was seen a single time. V usage is TRBV14 and J usage is TRBJ2-1; 7 positions agree with TRBD2. The germline V gene has CDR1 SGHDN and CDR2 FVKESK. The CDR3 sequence is 15 residues long. Trimming took 4 bases from V and 6 from J; bases not matched to a gene: 9. This chain's CDR3 is CASSLGLGYGNEQFF. The CDR3 DNA follows: TGTGCCAGCAGCCTCGGACTAGGCTACGGCAATGAGCAGTTCTTC.

The chain is built from TRBV4-1 and TRBJ1-3; 9 positions match TRBD1. With 0 bases clipped from V and 1 base from J, the junction kept 4 bases outside the gene matches. The germline V gene has CDR1 MGHRA and CDR2 YSYEKL. The CDR3 extends over 17 amino acids. CDR3 in amino acids: CASSQESGTGSGNTIYF. Here the CDR3 DNA reads TGCGCCAGCAGCCAAGAATCCGGGACAGGGTCTGGAAACACCATATATTTT.

This clone has a single count. V usage is TRBV11-1 and J usage is TRBJ1-4; 10 nucleotides align to TRBD1. The CDR3 is 15 residues long. V lost 6 bases to trimming and J lost 8 bases; unmatched junction nucleotides: 9. In germline, CDR1 is SGHAT, CDR2 FQDESV (reference sequence). As DNA, the CDR3 is TGTGCCAGCAGTTCCTCGGCGGACAGGGGGGAAAAACTGTTTTTT. As protein: CASSSSADRGEKLFF.

Only a few counts were recorded for this clone. Here the CDR3 DNA reads TGTGCCAGCTCACCAACCTTGGGACAGGGGAACTATGGCTACACCTTC. Its protein product is CASSPTLGQGNYGYTF. The genes are TRBV18 and TRBJ1-2, with TRBD1 identical over 10 bases. CDR3 length equals 16 residues. Germline CDR1 KGHSH, CDR2 LQKENI. With V trimmed by 2 bases and J by 2 bases, 5 bases remained unmatched.

The CDR3 sequence: CATSTESNQPQHF. The DNA of the CDR3 is TGTGCCACCAGCACGGAGAGCAATCAGCCCCAGCATTTT. This chain uses TRBV15 with TRBJ1-5; D is undetermined. Trimming removed 4 bases from V and 1 base from J, with 5 bases in between. Per the germline V gene, CDR1 is LNHNV and CDR2 is YYDKDF (reference sequence). The CDR3 contains 13 residues.

This clone was found once. The chain combines TRBV6-2 or TRBV6-3 with TRBJ1-2, with unresolved D. The CDR3 covers 12 residues. The V gene's germline CDR1 is MNHEY and CDR2 SVGEGT. V was trimmed by 5 bases and J by 8 bases, leaving 12 bases between them. The CDR3 loop reads CASSRLMSGYTF. CDR3 bases: TGTGCCAGCAGTCGACTGATGAGCGGCTACACCTTC.

V and J are TRBV24-1 and TRBJ2-1, with TRBD1 identical over 12 bases. Germline V lookup: CDR1 KGHDR, CDR2 SFDVKD. Trimming at V came to 6 bases and at J to 8 bases, leaving 13 bases not matched to a gene. There are 17 residues in the CDR3. DNA of the CDR3: TGTGCCACCAGTAGGGACTTTCCCGGGACAGGGGGCCATGAGCAGTTCTTC. It specifies CATSRDFPGTGGHEQFF.

This rearrangement joins TRBV19 to TRBJ2-7; TRBD1 aligns across 9 bases. The CDR3 has 13 residues. J gave up 4 bases and V 5 bases, and 3 bases lay outside the gene matches. Per germline, CDR1 LNHDA and CDR2 SQIVND (reference sequence). This chain's CDR3 is CASSLQGAYEQYF. The CDR3 nucleotides read TGTGCCAGTAGTCTACAGGGGGCATACGAGCAGTACTTC.

The chain couples TRBV30 to TRBJ2-7; D may be TRBD2 (5 bases). The germline V gene encodes CDR1 GTSNPN and CDR2 SVGIG (reference sequence). V lost 5 bases and J 0 bases, leaving 11 bases between the germline ends. The CDR3 spans 13 residues. The CDR3 bases are TGTGCCTGGGCCCGGGGTGCCTCCTACGAGCAGTACTTC. Protein: CAWARGASYEQYF.

This chain joins TRBV10-3 and TRBJ2-1, with TRBD2 as a possible D gene (8 bases). CDR1 is ENHRY and CDR2 is SYGVKD in the germline V gene. The CDR3 sequence is 14 residues long. V lost 10 bases, J lost 1 base, and 14 bases lay in between. The chain's CDR3 is CATREGASYNEQFF. The CDR3 DNA is TGTGCCACCCGGGAGGGGGCTTCCTACAATGAGCAGTTCTTC.